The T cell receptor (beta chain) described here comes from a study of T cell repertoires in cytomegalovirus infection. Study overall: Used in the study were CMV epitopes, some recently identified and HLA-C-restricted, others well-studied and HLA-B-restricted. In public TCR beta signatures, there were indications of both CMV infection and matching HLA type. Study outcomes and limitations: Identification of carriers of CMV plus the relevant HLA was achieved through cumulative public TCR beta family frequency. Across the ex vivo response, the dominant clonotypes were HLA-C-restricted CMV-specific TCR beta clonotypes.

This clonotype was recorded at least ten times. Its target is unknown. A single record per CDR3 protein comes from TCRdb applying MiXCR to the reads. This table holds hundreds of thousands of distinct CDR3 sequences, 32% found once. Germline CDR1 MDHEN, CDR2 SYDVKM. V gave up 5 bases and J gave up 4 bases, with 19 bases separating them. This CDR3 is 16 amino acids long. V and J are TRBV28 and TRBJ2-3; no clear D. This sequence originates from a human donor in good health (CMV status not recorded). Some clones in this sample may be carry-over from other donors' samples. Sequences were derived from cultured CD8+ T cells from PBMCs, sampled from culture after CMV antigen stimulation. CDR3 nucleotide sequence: TGTGCCAGCAGTCTCGGACGCCGATTTCATTCAGATACGCAGTATTTT. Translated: CASSLGRRFHSDTQYF.